Presented here are 27 T cell receptor beta chains from one specimen sequenced in a study of CD8 T cells in Susac syndrome. With random hexamers, roughly 0.45 to 1 ug RNA was reverse transcribed. TCRdb reprocessed the immunoSEQ multiplex PCR reads with MiXCR, giving one entry per CDR3 protein. The sample shows 100,000 to 150,000 distinct CDR3 sequences, 93% of them seen only once. Input material: CD8+ T cells from PBMCs. The origin of the receptors is a human donor with multiple sclerosis.

This chain joins TRBV9 and TRBJ2-6; tentatively, D is TRBD2 (6 bases). The germline V gene has CDR1 SGDLS and CDR2 YYNGEE. The CDR3 contains 17 residues. V lost 0 bases and J lost 0, with 10 bases in between. The CDR3: CASSVGGGYSGANVLTF. The DNA for the CDR3 is TGTGCCAGCAGCGTAGGTGGGGGGTACTCTGGGGCCAACGTCCTGACTTTC.

The chain carries TRBV6-5 and TRBJ2-1; D may correspond to TRBD1 or TRBD2 (5 bases each). The germline V gene has CDR1 MNHEY and CDR2 SVGAGI. Deletions cut 6 bases from V and 0 bases from J, with 12 bases between. The CDR3 runs to 15 residues. CDR3 residues: CASSRRGFSYNEQFF. The DNA for the CDR3 is TGTGCCAGCAGCCGCCGGGGCTTCTCCTACAATGAGCAGTTCTTC.

The chain links TRBV5-1 to TRBJ1-1; D ambiguous. Germline CDR1 and CDR2: SGHRS and YFSETQ. The length of the CDR3 is 13 residues. Trimming removed 0 bases from V and 4 bases from J, with 7 bases in between. The CDR3 coding sequence is TGCGCCAGCAGCTTGGAGAGGGTCACTGAAGCTTTCTTT. Its protein is CASSLERVTEAFF.

This chain connects TRBV7-6 to TRBJ1-1; 9 bases are shared with TRBD1. Germline assignment: CDR1 SGHVS and CDR2 FNYEAQ. V dropped 5 bases and J dropped 4; count of bases not matched to a gene: 11. This CDR3 comprises 16 residues. CDR3 coding DNA: TGTGCCAGCAGCAGCGGACAGGGGAATCTTGGCACTGAAGCTTTCTTT. It specifies CASSSGQGNLGTEAFF.

V is TRBV5-4 and J is TRBJ2-7, with a tentative D call TRBD2 (7 bases). Germline CDR1 SGHNT, CDR2 YYREEE (reference sequence). The CDR3 totals 12 residues. V was pared by 3 bases and J by 7 bases, with 11 bases between. CDR3 sequence (DNA): TGTGCCAGCAGCTGGGGGGGCGGTGAGCAGTACTTC. Translation: CASSWGGGEQYF.

The chain links TRBV5-8 to TRBJ2-7; 8 nucleotides match TRBD1. Trimming at V came to 5 bases and at J to 4 bases, leaving 2 bases not matched to a gene. This CDR3 has 12 amino acids. From germline, CDR1 is SGHTS and CDR2 YDEGEE. DNA of the CDR3: TGTGCCAGCAGTTGGACAGGGTACGAGCAGTACTTC. It specifies CASSWTGYEQYF.

The rearrangement joins TRBV28 to TRBJ2-7; TRBD2 matches at 12 bases. The CDR3 has 15 amino acids. With 5 bases clipped from V and 5 bases from J, the junction kept 7 bases outside the gene matches. Germline V lookup: CDR1 MDHEN, CDR2 SYDVKM. The CDR3 spells CASSMTSGGVDEQYF. In DNA form, the CDR3 reads TGTGCCAGCAGTATGACTAGCGGGGGAGTGGACGAGCAGTACTTC. Full variable domain (missing parts from reference TRBV28 and TRBJ2-7): DVKVTQSSRYLVKRTGEKVFLECVQDMDHENMFWYRQDPGLGLRLIYFSYDVKMKEKGDIPEGYSVSREKKERFSLILESASTNQTSMYLCASSMTSGGVDEQYFGPGTRLTVT.

The rearrangement links TRBV20-1 to TRBJ2-7, with TRBD2 matching over 9 bases. CDR1 is DFQATT, CDR2 SNEGSKA, per germline (reference sequence). The CDR3 is 14 amino acids. Unmatched junction bases numbered 8, after V lost 5 bases and J lost 3 bases. As DNA, the CDR3 is TGCAGTGCTCGCGGGAGGGCCGGCAGCTACGAGCAGTACGTC. Its protein is CSARGRAGSYEQYV.

This chain connects TRBV20-1 to TRBJ2-1; TRBD1 is a possible D gene (6 bases). CDR1 is DFQATT and CDR2 is SNEGSKA in the germline V gene (reference sequence). The CDR3 is 13 residues long. V was shortened by 3 bases and J by 6 bases, with 12 bases between the two germline ends. The CDR3 sequence: CSASKGDRNEQFF. CDR3 nucleotides: TGCAGTGCTAGTAAGGGGGATCGCAATGAGCAGTTCTTC.

The V gene is TRBV30, the J gene TRBJ2-1, with unresolved D. The V and J ends lost 7 bases and 3 bases respectively, with 22 bases between them. Germline CDR1 reads GTSNPN; CDR2 reads SVGIG (reference sequence). This CDR3 contains 16 residues. Here the CDR3 reads CASGRGGLWDYNEQFF. In nucleotides, the CDR3 is TGTGCCTCTGGGCGTGGCGGCCTCTGGGACTACAATGAGCAGTTCTTC. The full variable domain, rest sourced from reference TRBV30 and TRBJ2-1, is SQTIHQWPATLVQPVGSPLSLECTVEGTSNPNLYWYRQAAGRGLQLLFYSVGIGQISSEVPQNLSASRPQDRQFILSSKKLLLSDSGFYLCASGRGGLWDYNEQFFGPGTRLTVL.

J is TRBJ2-1 and V is TRBV3-1, with 9 bases lining up with TRBD1. Trimming cost V 4 bases and J 2 bases; bases outside gene matches: 3. CDR1 is LGHDT and CDR2 is YNNKEL in the germline V gene (reference sequence). The CDR3 length is 15 residues. The CDR3 here is CASSPDRGTYNEQFF. In nucleotides, the CDR3 is TGTGCCAGCAGCCCCGACAGGGGGACCTACAATGAGCAGTTCTTC.

CDR3 amino acids: CASSESSYEQYF. In DNA form, the CDR3 reads TGTGCCAGCAGCGAAAGCTCCTACGAGCAGTACTTC. The V and J genes are TRBV9 and TRBJ2-7; D gene ambiguous. Between the trimmed V and J ends, which lost 3 bases and 0 bases, there was a span of 4 bases. The germline CDR1 and CDR2 sequences are SGDLS and YYNGEE. The CDR3 spans 12 residues.

This chain uses TRBV2 with TRBJ2-2, with D perhaps being TRBD1 or TRBD2 (5 bases each). Trimming stripped 6 bases from V and 0 bases from J, with 14 bases between. The CDR3 extends over 16 amino acids. Germline CDR1 is SNHLY and CDR2 is FYNNEI. CDR3 nucleotides: TGTGCCAGCAGGGGGGATTTACGGGCGAACACCGGGGAGCTGTTTTTT. Translated, it gives CASRGDLRANTGELFF. Combining the CDR3 with reference TRBV2 and TRBJ2-2 gives the whole variable domain EPEVTQTPSHQVTQMGQEVILRCVPISNHLYFYWYRQILGQKVEFLVSFYNNEISEKSEIFDDQFSVERPDGSNFTLKIRSTKLEDSAMYFCASRGDLRANTGELFFGEGSRLTVL.

The chain couples TRBV6-1 to TRBJ2-7, with 13 bases that match TRBD2. J was trimmed by 4 bases and V by 5 bases; bases with no gene match: 5. Germline assignment: CDR1 MNHNS and CDR2 SASEGT. This CDR3 contains 15 residues. CDR3: CASSRTSGGPYEQYV. CDR3 nucleotide sequence: TGTGCCAGCAGTAGGACTAGCGGGGGACCTTACGAGCAGTACGTC.

The V and J genes are TRBV7-9 and TRBJ1-5; D is undetermined. This CDR3 is built from 15 residues. Trimming took off 1 base at V and 4 bases at J, with 11 bases between the two ends. CDR1 and CDR2 (germline): SEHNR, FQNEAQ (reference sequence). The CDR3 region is CASSLVGGLNQPQHF. The CDR3 coding sequence is TGTGCCAGCAGCTTAGTTGGCGGATTAAATCAGCCCCAGCATTTT.

The CDR3 sequence is CASSSWLGEKLFF. The CDR3 DNA follows: TGTGCCAGCAGTTCTTGGCTTGGTGAAAAACTGTTTTTT. V and J are TRBV27 and TRBJ1-4; D gene uncertain. V lost 4 bases and J lost 7, with 10 bases in between. Germline V gives CDR1 MNHEY, CDR2 SMNVEV (reference sequence). The CDR3 spans 13 residues.

J is TRBJ1-3 and V is TRBV18; TRBD1 matches at 7 bases. CDR3 length equals 15 residues. With V trimmed by 9 bases and J by 0 bases, 8 bases remained unmatched. Germline CDR1 is KGHSH and CDR2 is LQKENI. The CDR3 DNA reads TGTGCCAGAGGAGATGGGACAGCCTCTGGAAACACCATATATTTT. Protein: CARGDGTASGNTIYF.

The chain joins TRBV4-1 to TRBJ2-3; D gene uncertain. With 1 base removed from V and 0 bases from J, the gap between germline ends came to 2 bases. The germline CDR1 and CDR2 sequences are MGHRA and YSYEKL. The CDR3 has 13 residues. The CDR3 DNA sequence: TGCGCCAGCAGCCAAGCTAGCACAGATACGCAGTATTTT. Residues: CASSQASTDTQYF.

The rearrangement links TRBV6-1 to TRBJ2-5; 7 bases map to TRBD2. Germline values: CDR1 MNHNS, CDR2 SASEGT. Unmatched junction bases numbered 10, after V lost 1 base and J lost 2 bases. The CDR3 is 17 amino acids. The CDR3 coding sequence is TGTGCCAGCAGTGAAGTACCGAGCGGGATAAATCAAGAGACCCAGTACTTC. Translation: CASSEVPSGINQETQYF.

The DNA of the CDR3 is TGCGCCAGCAGCCCCCGAGGCAGCGAGAATGAAAAACTGTTTTTT. Translated: CASSPRGSENEKLFF. The rearrangement links TRBV4-1 to TRBJ1-4; D gene ambiguous. CDR3 length: 15 amino acids. CDR1 MGHRA and CDR2 YSYEKL come from the germline V gene. V was shortened by 4 bases and J by 5 bases, with 14 bases between the two germline ends.

This rearrangement joins TRBV19 to TRBJ1-3; 7 bases are a match to TRBD1. V lost 6 bases to trimming and J lost 4 bases; unmatched junction nucleotides: 18. Germline V gene sequence: CDR1 LNHDA, CDR2 SQIVND (reference sequence). The CDR3 length is 18 residues. CDR3: CASRGRGLPAHQGNTIYF. The DNA of the CDR3 is TGTGCCAGTAGGGGAAGGGGGCTACCCGCTCATCAGGGAAACACCATATATTTT.

The chain combines TRBV6-2 or TRBV6-3 with TRBJ2-2; D remains ambiguous. CDR1 and CDR2 from the germline V gene are MNHEY and SVGEGT. The V gene lost 3 bases and the J gene lost 8 bases, with 7 bases spanning the gap. The CDR3 length is 12 residues. In nucleotides, the CDR3 is TGTGCCAGCAGTTATCCTCCTGGGGAGCTGTTTTTT. Its translation is CASSYPPGELFF.

V gene TRBV7-9 combines with J gene TRBJ2-1, with 10 nucleotides matching TRBD1. Germline CDR1 and CDR2: SEHNR and FQNEAQ (reference sequence). Losses at the gene ends were 5 bases for V and 8 bases for J; bases not matched to a gene: 9. This CDR3 spans 15 amino acids. The CDR3 region is CASSHPGTGVYEQFF. As DNA, the CDR3 is TGTGCCAGCAGCCATCCCGGGACAGGGGTGTATGAGCAGTTCTTC.

This rearrangement joins TRBV4-1 to TRBJ2-5; D perhaps matches TRBD2 (5 bases). V lost 0 bases and J lost 4, with 9 bases in between. Per germline, CDR1 MGHRA and CDR2 YSYEKL. The CDR3 covers 14 residues. The CDR3 DNA follows: TGCGCCAGCAGCCAAGATCTGGCGGGAGAGACCCAGTACTTC. Protein product: CASSQDLAGETQYF.

In this sample, this clonotype turned up a few times. This CDR3 is CASSLGDREAFF. CDR3 DNA sequence: TGTGCCAGCAGCTTGGGGGACCGTGAAGCTTTCTTT. V usage is TRBV5-6 and J usage is TRBJ1-1; D possibly corresponds to TRBD1 (5 bases). This CDR3 is built from 12 residues. V lost 0 bases and J lost 7, with 7 bases in between. Germline V gene sequence: CDR1 SGHDT, CDR2 YYEEEE.

The CDR3 DNA follows: TGTGCCACCAGCCCGGACAGGCTCGAATCCTACGAGCAGTACTTC. Its translation is CATSPDRLESYEQYF. This chain uses TRBV15 with TRBJ2-7; 7 bases match TRBD1. The CDR3 has 15 residues. V trimming: 5 bases; J trimming: 1 base; junction bases outside the gene matches: 8. Germline V gives CDR1 LNHNV, CDR2 YYDKDF (reference sequence).

This sequence joins TRBV7-8 and TRBJ2-1; the match to TRBD2 covers 9 bases. Germline V gives CDR1 SGHVS, CDR2 FQNEAQ. The CDR3 has 15 residues. V lost 0 bases to trimming and J lost 8 bases; unmatched junction nucleotides: 5. The DNA of the CDR3 is TGTGCCAGCAGCTTAGCGCGGGGGGGCCGGGATGAGCAGTTCTTC. Protein: CASSLARGGRDEQFF. Using reference TRBV7-8 and TRBJ2-1 for the parts outside the CDR3, the full variable domain is GAGVSQSPRYKVAKRGQDVALRCDPISGHVSLFWYQQALGQGPEFLTYFQNEAQLDKSGLPSDRFFAERPEGSVSTLKIQRTQQEDSAVYLCASSLARGGRDEQFFGPGTRLTVL.